These 5 T cell receptor beta chains were sequenced from one sample in a study of human T cells and chemical hapten exposure. TCRdb processed the RACE reads anew with MiXCR; each CDR3 protein has one entry. Found here are approximately 90,000 distinct CDR3 sequences, around 11% of them singletons; the top ten hold 2% to 2.5%. Stated time point: patch test 1, 2 weeks after DPC sensitization. The sample's treatment: therapeutic diphenylcyclopropenone sensitization with weekly scalp DPC. Sequences were derived from whole blood, sampled in connection with sensitization to the hapten diphenylcyclopropenone (DPC). These receptor sequences come from a woman aged 40 to 50 with alopecia areata. Some clones in this sample may be carry-over from other donors' samples.

The table lists this clonotype with a few counts. The V and J genes are TRBV20-1 and TRBJ1-1; D is possibly TRBD1 (6 bases). V was shortened by 3 bases and J by 0 bases, with 14 bases between the two germline ends. CDR1 is DFQATT and CDR2 is SNEGSKA in the germline V gene (reference sequence). This CDR3 region has 15 residues. The CDR3 protein is CSASRFGGMNTEAFF. CDR3 DNA: TGCAGTGCTAGCCGGTTCGGGGGCATGAACACTGAAGCTTTCTTT.

This clonotype was counted between two and nine times. The chain combines TRBV20-1 with TRBJ2-7; the match to TRBD2 covers 7 bases. CDR1 is DFQATT and CDR2 is SNEGSKA in the germline V gene (reference sequence). This CDR3 contains 14 residues. V dropped 3 bases and J dropped 3; count of bases not matched to a gene: 8. CDR3 bases: TGCAGTGCTAGGGGGAGGGGCGAAATCTACGAGCAGTACTTC. This encodes CSARGRGEIYEQYF.

Only one count was recorded for this clonotype. The genes are TRBV20-1 and TRBJ2-7; TRBD2 might be the D (5 bases). The CDR3 sequence is 14 residues long. Trimming took off 0 bases at V and 3 bases at J, with 12 bases between the two ends. Germline loops: CDR1 DFQATT, CDR2 SNEGSKA (reference sequence). CDR3 region: CSARDLTTHYEQYF. CDR3 DNA: TGCAGTGCTAGAGATCTGACTACCCACTACGAGCAGTACTTC.

The CDR3: CASSRGSQNTGELFF. CDR3 DNA: TGTGCCAGCAGTCGCGGGTCCCAGAACACCGGGGAGCTGTTTTTT. This chain uses TRBV6-1 with TRBJ2-2, with a possible D match to TRBD2 (5 bases). Trimming cost V 5 bases and J 1 base, with 11 bases left between them. Germline CDR1 MNHNS, CDR2 SASEGT. This CDR3 is 15 amino acids long.

Turning to this clonotype: A junction boundary mismatches the germline segment, possibly from a read error. In DNA, the CDR3 is TGTGCCAGCTCATCACCTGGGGGGAACACTGAAGCTTTCTTT. Translating it yields CASSSPGGNTEAFF. V is TRBV18 and J is TRBJ1-1; D may be TRBD1 (5 bases). There are 14 residues in the CDR3. Germline-derived CDR1 and CDR2 are KGHSH and LQKENI.